The T cell receptor (beta chain) under discussion was sequenced for a study of technical replicates of blood from several donors. The CDR3 is made up of 13 amino acids. V was trimmed by 4 bases and J by 0 bases, leaving 4 bases between them. The V gene's germline CDR1 is SGHVS and CDR2 FQNEAQ. The data were produced by immunoSEQ multiplex PCR, yet TCRdb's version contains in-frame clones alone and is incomplete. The sample has about 57,000 clones; just under 95% are singletons. The sequencing sample was made of PBMCs. The receptor's source is a human donor in good health. Some clones in this sample may be carry-over from other donors' samples. This rearrangement joins TRBV7-8 to TRBJ1-3; D is undetermined. CDR3 residues: CASSSHSGNTIYF. The CDR3 nucleotides read TGTGCCAGCAGCTCCCACTCTGGAAACACCATATATTTT.